The 2 T cell receptor beta chains reported below all come from one sample, sequenced in a study of Tregs in tolerant kidney transplant recipients. The method was immunoSEQ multiplex PCR; TCRdb's version includes in-frame clones alone and lacks a portion of them. Counted here are about 83,000 clones, less than 98% occurring once; the ten biggest clones make up about 0.5%. Specimen: CD4+ T cells from blood, collected before the transplant. These TCRs come from a human donor who received a combined kidney and bone marrow transplant.

The CDR3: CASSPVGAPNTEAFF. For the CDR3, the DNA is TGTGCCAGCTCACCCGTAGGGGCCCCGAACACTGAAGCTTTCTTT. The chain carries TRBV18 and TRBJ1-1; D may be TRBD1 (5 bases). The CDR3 is 15 amino acids. V lost 3 bases to trimming and J lost 1 base, with 12 bases between them. CDR1 and CDR2 (germline): KGHSH, LQKENI.

This sequence joins TRBV27 and TRBJ1-2, with D perhaps matching TRBD1 (5 bases). Trimming stripped 3 bases from V and 4 bases from J, with 18 bases between. Germline values: CDR1 MNHEY, CDR2 SMNVEV (reference sequence). This CDR3 region has 16 residues. The CDR3 loop reads CASSFRPGRAIYGYTF. The DNA for the CDR3 is TGTGCCAGCAGTTTTCGGCCTGGCAGGGCTATCTATGGCTACACCTTC.